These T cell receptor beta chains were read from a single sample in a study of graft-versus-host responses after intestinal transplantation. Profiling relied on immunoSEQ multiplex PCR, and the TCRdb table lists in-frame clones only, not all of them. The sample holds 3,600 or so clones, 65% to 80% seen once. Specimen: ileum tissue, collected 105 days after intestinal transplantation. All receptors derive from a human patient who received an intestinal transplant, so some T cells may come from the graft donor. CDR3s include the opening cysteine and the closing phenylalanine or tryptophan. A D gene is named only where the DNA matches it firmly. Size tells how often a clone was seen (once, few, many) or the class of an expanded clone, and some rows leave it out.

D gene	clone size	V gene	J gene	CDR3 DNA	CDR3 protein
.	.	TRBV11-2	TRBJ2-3	TGTGCCAGCAGTTCGGGGGTCAGGGATACGCAGTATTTT	CASSSGVRDTQYF
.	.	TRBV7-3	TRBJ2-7	TGTGCCAGCAGCTCGGGTAGCGGCTACGAGCAGTACTTC	CASSSGSGYEQYF
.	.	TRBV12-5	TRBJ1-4	TGTGCTAGTGCCCAATGGTTGTCCCTGGGGAATGAAAAACTGTTTTTT	CASAQWLSLGNEKLFF
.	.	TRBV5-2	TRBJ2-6	TGTGCCAGCAAAGCGAATGGAGAGTACACAAGTCGGGCCAACGTCCTGACTTTC	CASKANGEYTSRANVLTF
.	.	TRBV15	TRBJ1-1	TGTGCCACCAGCAGAGATGAAGGGGTGGGGACTGAAGCTTTCTTT	CATSRDEGVGTEAFF
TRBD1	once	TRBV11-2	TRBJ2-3	TGTGCCAGCAGCCCGCAGGGGGTAGGGTACGATACGCAGTATTTT	CASSPQGVGYDTQYF
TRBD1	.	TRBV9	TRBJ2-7	TGTGCCAGCAGCCCCCATCCGACAGGGGGGTACTACGAGCAGTACTTC	CASSPHPTGGYYEQYF
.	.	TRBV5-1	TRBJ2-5	TGCGCCAGCAGCCACAGACGACAGGGAGGGGAGACCCAGTACTTC	CASSHRRQGGETQYF
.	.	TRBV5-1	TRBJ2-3	TGCGCCAGCAGCTTAGTACCCCGGTCCACAGATACGCAGTATTTT	CASSLVPRSTDTQYF
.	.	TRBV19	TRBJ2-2	TGTGCCAGCTCTGGACGGGGTCCTGGCGGGGAGCTGTTTTTT	CASSGRGPGGELFF
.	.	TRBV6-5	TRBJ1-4	TGTGCCAGCAGTTACGGCACAACTAATGAAAAACTGTTTTTT	CASSYGTTNEKLFF
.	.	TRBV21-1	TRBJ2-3	TGTGCCAGCAGCAAACAAGAACAGTCTAGCACAGATACGCAGTATTTT	CASSKQEQSSTDTQYF
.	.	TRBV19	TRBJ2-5	TGTGCCAGTAGTATGGGGGCGGGACACCAAGAGACCCAGTACTTC	CASSMGAGHQETQYF
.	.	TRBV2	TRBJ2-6	TGTGCCAGCAGTGAATTCAGGGCTGCTGGGGCCAACGTCCTGACTTTC	CASSEFRAAGANVLTF
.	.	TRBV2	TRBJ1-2	TGTGCCAGCAGTGGAACAGGGAACTATGGCTACACCTTC	CASSGTGNYGYTF
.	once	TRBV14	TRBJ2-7	TGTGCCAGCAGCCAAGAACAGGCCTACGAGCAGTACTTC	CASSQEQAYEQYF
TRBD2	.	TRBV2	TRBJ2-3	TGTGCCAGCCGCACTAGCGGAAACACAGATACGCAGTATTTT	CASRTSGNTDTQYF
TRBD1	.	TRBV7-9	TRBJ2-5	TGTGCCAGCAGCTCACTCCCAGGGGGCGGCCGATCACAAGAGACCCAGTACTTC	CASSSLPGGGRSQETQYF
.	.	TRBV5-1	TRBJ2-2	TGCGCCAGCAGCCAATACGGGACTGGCGGGGAGCTGTTTTTT	CASSQYGTGGELFF
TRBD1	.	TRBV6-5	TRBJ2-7	TGTGCCAGCAGTAAAAGGGACAGGGGGCCCGAGCAGTACTTC	CASSKRDRGPEQYF
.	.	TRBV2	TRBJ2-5	TGTGCCAGCAGTGAAGGGTGGCGGCGGAACCAAGAGACCCAGTACTTC	CASSEGWRRNQETQYF
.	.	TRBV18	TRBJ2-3	TGTGCCAGCTCACCGGGAAGACAGACGTACACAGATACGCAGTATTTT	CASSPGRQTYTDTQYF
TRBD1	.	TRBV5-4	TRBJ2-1	TGTGCCAGCAGCGTGGGACAGGCCCTCTACAATGAGCAGTTCTTC	CASSVGQALYNEQFF
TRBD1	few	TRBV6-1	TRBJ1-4	TGTGCCAGCAGCCAGGGGGGGACTAATGAAAAACTGTTTTTT	CASSQGGTNEKLFF
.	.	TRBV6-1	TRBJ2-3	TGTGCCAGCGAGGTGCCTCTGGGCCTAGATACGCAGTATTTT	CASEVPLGLDTQYF
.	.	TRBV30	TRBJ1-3	TGTGCCTGGAACCAGGGTCTCGGAAACACCATATATTTT	CAWNQGLGNTIYF
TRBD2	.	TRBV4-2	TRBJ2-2	TGTGCCAGCAGCCAAGATGAGGCGGGAGAGACCGGGGAGCTGTTTTTT	CASSQDEAGETGELFF
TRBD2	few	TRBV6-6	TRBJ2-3	TGTGCCAGCAGTTACAGCGGGAGGGCCAGCACAGATACGCAGTATTTT	CASSYSGRASTDTQYF
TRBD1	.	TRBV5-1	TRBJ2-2	TGCGCCAGCAGCTCGGGGACAGGAGCGAACACCGGGGAGCTGTTTTTT	CASSSGTGANTGELFF
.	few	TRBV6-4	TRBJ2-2	TGTGCCAGCAGCGGGACTAACACCGGGGAGCTGTTTTTT	CASSGTNTGELFF
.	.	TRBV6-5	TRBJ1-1	TGTGCCAGCAGTGAACTGTGGTACGGGCCTGAAGCTTTCTTT	CASSELWYGPEAFF
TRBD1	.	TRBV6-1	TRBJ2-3	TGTGCCAGCAGTGAATCCCCGGGACAGGGGGCAGATACGCAGTATTTT	CASSESPGQGADTQYF
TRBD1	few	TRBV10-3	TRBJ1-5	TGTGCCATCAGTGTCGGGACAGGGGGCAATCAGCCCCAGCATTTT	CAISVGTGGNQPQHF
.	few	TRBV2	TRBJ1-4	TGTGCCAGCAGTAAGGGGTATGAAAAACTGTTTTTT	CASSKGYEKLFF
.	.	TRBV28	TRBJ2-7	TGTGCCAGCAGTTTATCTGAGACAGGCTCCTACGAGCAGTACTTC	CASSLSETGSYEQYF